Reported below is one T cell receptor (beta chain). Its antigen target is currently unknown. The record has no base qualities; no much larger clone is one base away. TCRbeta CDR3 regions were amplified from genomic DNA using the immunoSEQ Assay, a bias-controlled multiplex PCR. The original pipeline was this. Within the assay, amplification of reference gene primers was used to estimate how many nucleated cells each sample contained. To quantify the absolute abundance of each unique TCRbeta CDR3 rearrangement, sequence reads were collapsed and filtered. For each sample, productive Simpson clonality was calculated as the square root of Simpson's diversity index across productive rearrangements. Drawn from immuneACCESS, this table holds only the in-frame rearrangements with V and J called that TCRdb kept. Clones are partly lost; checked studies trace under half to an unresolved V gene and leave the rest unexplained. V, J and clone size were drawn from that table, and D and trimming were deduced from the DNA. In this sample the table shows approximately 350,000 clones, 80% to 90% of which occur a single time. The ten top clones hold approximately 1% of the sample.

Enrolling through a virtual design, the prospective study's participants ranged in age from roughly 18 to 90 years and lived across around 25 United States geographic areas. In the prospective study, participants were assigned to cohorts based on the clinical history participants reported in a screening survey and a study questionnaire. For ImmuneRACE Cohort 3, a participant was defined as recovered based on two consecutive negative NP/OP PCR tests, clearance by a healthcare professional, or resolution of symptoms. Mobile phlebotomists in the prospective study collected whole blood, serum and a nasopharyngeal or oropharyngeal swab from every participant. Over a roughly two-month period, participants in the prospective study had the option of providing additional blood draws and questionnaires. Before DNA extraction, blood samples from the prospective study were shipped at room temperature or frozen.

This sample was included in a study of blood T cell repertoires in COVID-19 (dated by TCRdb to the early 2020s). The study in broad terms: The collaborator samples originated in the United States, Italy and Spain and spanned the acute and convalescent phases of COVID-19. The prospective study material was composed of cDNA or gDNA derived from T cells, B-cell-depleted T cells, or PBMCs. The dataset comprised deeply sampled blood TCRbeta repertoires from subjects exposed to, actively infected with, or recovered from COVID-19. The repertoires were released in a freely available public database meant as a resource for research on the immune response to SARS-CoV-2. The samples were drawn from two sources: the first 160 participants of the ongoing ImmuneRACE study, and 950 to 1,500 subjects contributed by 6 global collaborators. Sample metadata almost always included a de-identified subject ID, COVID-19 status, age in years and sex. Where available, HLA class I and class II types were taken from metadata supplied by the sample provider and were not determined by assay-based typing. Summary of the overall study and its limitations: How much clinical and demographic metadata was included differed by source and by participant, and the metadata was provided uncurated.

The origin of this receptor is a man younger than 35 who had recovered from COVID-19. Sequencing was carried out using PBMCs or T cells enriched from blood (not recorded which).

For the CDR3, the sequence is CASSRFFAGMDSYEQYF. The bases read TGCGCCAGCAGTCGTTTCTTCGCAGGGATGGACTCCTACGAGCAGTACTTC. The chain joins TRBV23-1 to TRBJ2-7, with TRBD1 as a weak D call on 5 bases. TRBV23-1 belongs to the ORF category, with a function that is uncertain. From the cysteine through the phenylalanine, the CDR3 covers 17 amino acids. Solely the CDR3 DNA is kept, with 51 bases framed from the first base. The junction carries 19 bases between V and J, which are trimmed by 4 bases and 0 bases respectively.